The present T cell receptor beta chain was sequenced within a study of technical replicates of blood from a few donors. Repertoires were generated with immunoSEQ multiplex PCR, while TCRdb's copy carries only in-frame clones and drops some. Counted here are tens of thousands of clones, just under 95% occurring once; the ten biggest clones make up around 0.3%. Sequenced material: T cells isolated from PBMCs. The clonotype originates from a human donor in good health.

CDR3 in DNA: TGCGCCAGCACCTCGGAGGCACACACTGAAGCTTTCTTT. Translating it yields CASTSEAHTEAFF. This chain uses TRBV5-1 with TRBJ1-1; unclear D gene. The germline V gene has CDR1 SGHRS and CDR2 YFSETQ. The V end was cut by 6 bases, the J end by 3 bases, with 12 bases between. This CDR3 has 13 residues.